This T cell receptor (beta chain) was sequenced in a study of blood T cell repertoires in COVID-19. Study at large: Specimens from acute and convalescent COVID-19 originated in the United States, Italy and Spain. T cells, B-cell-depleted T cells, or PBMCs provided the cDNA or gDNA that served as material.

Original processing notes: How many nucleated cells were present was estimated from reference gene primer amplification. This table comes from immunoSEQ multiplex PCR, and its TCRdb copy is limited to in-frame clones, with some not included. For V, J and clone size, that table is used; D and trimming come from the DNA. The sample has 80,000 to 95,000 clones; approximately 85% are singletons. The CDR3 runs 16 residues. V lost 4 bases to trimming and J lost 4 bases; unmatched junction nucleotides: 12. Germline V gene sequence: CDR1 LNHDA, CDR2 SQIVND (reference sequence). The sequence was obtained from a human donor in a cohort sampled during active COVID-19. Sample: peripheral blood. This chain links TRBV19 with TRBJ2-7; 8 bases map to TRBD1. The CDR3 loop is CASSTSAGTGDYEQYF. CDR3 bases: TGTGCCAGTAGTACCTCCGCCGGGACAGGAGATTACGAGCAGTACTTC.